The subject of this entry is one TCR beta chain. Its antigen is not known. UMI-labeled TRB cDNA libraries were prepared by 5' RACE. TCRdb derives one entry per CDR3 protein from the 5' RACE reads, leaving out DNA. The listing records 40,000 to 45,000 distinct CDR3 sequences. The data derive from a study of CXCR3-negative and CXCR3-positive naive CD8 T cells. Study as a whole: The dataset comprises around 140 million TRB reads in total, with about 1.5 +/- 0.3 million reads per library.

Study results and limitations: The study found comparably high diversity in both naive subsets and much lower diversity in memory CD8+ cells.

Per germline, CDR1 SGHTA and CDR2 FQGNSA. The CDR3 loop spans 11 amino acids. This sequence was found in a human donor in good health. Some clones in this sample may be carry-over from other donors' samples. Sequences were obtained from naive CXCR3- CD8+ T cells from blood. The sample's subset: CD45RO-CCR7+CD27+CD95- naive CD8+ T cells lacking CXCR3 (TNR3-). The J gene is TRBJ2-5, the V gene TRBV7-2; the D gene TCRdb calls, TRBD2, cannot be checked with no DNA. The CDR3 reads CASSPPPTQYF.